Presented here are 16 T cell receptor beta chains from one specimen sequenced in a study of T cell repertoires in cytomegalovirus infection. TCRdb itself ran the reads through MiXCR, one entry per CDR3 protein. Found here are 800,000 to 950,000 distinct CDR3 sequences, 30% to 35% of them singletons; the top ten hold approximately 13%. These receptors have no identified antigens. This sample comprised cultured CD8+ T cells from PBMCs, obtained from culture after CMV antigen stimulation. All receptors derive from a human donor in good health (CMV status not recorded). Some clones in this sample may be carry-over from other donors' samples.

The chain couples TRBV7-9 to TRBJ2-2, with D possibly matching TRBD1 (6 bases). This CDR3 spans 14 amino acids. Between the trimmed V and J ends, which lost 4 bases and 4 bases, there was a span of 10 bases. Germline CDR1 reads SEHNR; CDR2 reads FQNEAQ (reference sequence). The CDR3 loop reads CASSSGQITGELFF. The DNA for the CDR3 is TGTGCCAGCAGCTCTGGACAGATCACCGGGGAGCTGTTTTTT. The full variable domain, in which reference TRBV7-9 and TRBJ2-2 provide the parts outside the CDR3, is DTGVSQNPRHKITKRGQNVTFRCDPISEHNRLYWYRQTLGQGPEFLTYFQNEAQLEKSRLLSDRFSAERPKGSFSTLEIQRTEQGDSAMYLCASSSGQITGELFFGEGSRLTVL.

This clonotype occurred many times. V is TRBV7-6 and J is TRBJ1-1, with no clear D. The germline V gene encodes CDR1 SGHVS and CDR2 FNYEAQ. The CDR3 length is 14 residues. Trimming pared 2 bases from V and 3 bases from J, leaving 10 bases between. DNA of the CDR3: TGTGCCAGCAGCTTAATGGGGTTAGACACTGAAGCTTTCTTT. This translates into CASSLMGLDTEAFF.

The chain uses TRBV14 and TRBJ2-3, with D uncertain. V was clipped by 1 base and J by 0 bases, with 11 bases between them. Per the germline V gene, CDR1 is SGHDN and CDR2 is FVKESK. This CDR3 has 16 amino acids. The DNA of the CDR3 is TGTGCCAGCAGCCAAGCGGCAGACCTTAGCACAGATACGCAGTATTTT. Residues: CASSQAADLSTDTQYF.

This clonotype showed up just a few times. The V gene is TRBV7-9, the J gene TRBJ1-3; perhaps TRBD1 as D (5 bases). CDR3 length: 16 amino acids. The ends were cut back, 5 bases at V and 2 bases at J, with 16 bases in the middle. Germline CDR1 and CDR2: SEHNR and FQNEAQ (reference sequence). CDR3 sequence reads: CASSTREGQAGNTIYF. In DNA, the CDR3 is TGTGCCAGCAGCACCCGAGAGGGGCAAGCTGGAAACACCATATATTTT.

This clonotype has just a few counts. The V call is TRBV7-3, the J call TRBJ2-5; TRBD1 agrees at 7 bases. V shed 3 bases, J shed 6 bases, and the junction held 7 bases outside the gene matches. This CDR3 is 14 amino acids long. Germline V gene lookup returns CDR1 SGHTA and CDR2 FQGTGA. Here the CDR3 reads CASSFTGAVKTQYF. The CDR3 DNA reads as TGTGCCAGCAGCTTCACAGGGGCCGTAAAGACCCAGTACTTC.

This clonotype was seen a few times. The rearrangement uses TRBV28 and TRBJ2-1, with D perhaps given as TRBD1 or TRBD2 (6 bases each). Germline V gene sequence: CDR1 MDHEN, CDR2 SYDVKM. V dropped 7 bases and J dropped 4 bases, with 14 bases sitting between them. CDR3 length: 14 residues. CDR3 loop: CASTEGGLYNEQFF. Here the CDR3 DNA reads TGTGCCAGCACCGAGGGGGGCCTTTACAATGAGCAGTTCTTC.

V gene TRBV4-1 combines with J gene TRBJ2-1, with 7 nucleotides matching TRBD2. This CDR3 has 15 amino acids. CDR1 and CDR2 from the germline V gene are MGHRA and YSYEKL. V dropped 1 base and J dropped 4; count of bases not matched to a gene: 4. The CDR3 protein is CASSQGRGGYNEQFF. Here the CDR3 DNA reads TGCGCCAGCAGCCAAGGTCGGGGAGGGTACAATGAGCAGTTCTTC.

The chain's CDR3 is CASSQRPIGGTDTQYF. The CDR3 nucleotides are TGCGCCAGCAGCCAGCGACCTATTGGGGGCACAGATACGCAGTATTTT. This chain connects TRBV4-1 to TRBJ2-3; D is unresolved. CDR3 length equals 16 residues. Trimming took off 3 bases at V and 1 base at J, with 14 bases between the two ends. The germline CDR1 and CDR2 sequences are MGHRA and YSYEKL.

The CDR3 nucleotides read TGTGCCAGCAGCAGGGCCAGGGGAAGGGATGGCTACACCTTC. Residues: CASSRARGRDGYTF. The genes are TRBV7-9 and TRBJ1-2; possible D gene TRBD1, 6 bases. Looked up from germline, CDR1 is SEHNR and CDR2 is FQNEAQ (reference sequence). The CDR3 is made up of 14 amino acids. Trimming cost V 5 bases and J 6 bases, with 16 bases left between them.

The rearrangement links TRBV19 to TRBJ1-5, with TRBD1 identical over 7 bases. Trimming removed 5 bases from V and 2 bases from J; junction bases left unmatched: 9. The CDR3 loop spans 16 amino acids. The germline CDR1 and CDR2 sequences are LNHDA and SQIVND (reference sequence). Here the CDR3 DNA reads TGTGCCAGTAGTGCACAGGGGCCTTGGGGCAATCAGCCCCAGCATTTT. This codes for CASSAQGPWGNQPQHF.

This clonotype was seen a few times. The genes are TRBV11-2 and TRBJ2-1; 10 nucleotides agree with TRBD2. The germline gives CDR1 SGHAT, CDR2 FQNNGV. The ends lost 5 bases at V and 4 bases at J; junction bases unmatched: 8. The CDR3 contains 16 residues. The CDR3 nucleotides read TGTGCCAGCAGCCCCTACAGCGGGGGGGCTTACAATGAGCAGTTCTTC. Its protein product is CASSPYSGGAYNEQFF.

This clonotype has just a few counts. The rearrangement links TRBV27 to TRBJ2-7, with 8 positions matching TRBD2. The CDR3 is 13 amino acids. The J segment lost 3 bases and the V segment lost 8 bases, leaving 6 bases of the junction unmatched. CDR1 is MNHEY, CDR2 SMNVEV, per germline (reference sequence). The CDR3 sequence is CASRGGSVYEQYV. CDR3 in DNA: TGTGCCAGCCGGGGGGGCTCTGTCTACGAGCAGTACGTC.

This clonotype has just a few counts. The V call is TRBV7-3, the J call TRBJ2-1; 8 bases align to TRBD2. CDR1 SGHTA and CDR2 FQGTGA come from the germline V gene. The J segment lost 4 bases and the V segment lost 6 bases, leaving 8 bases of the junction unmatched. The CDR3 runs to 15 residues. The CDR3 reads CASSRTGTSYNEQFF. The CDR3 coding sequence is TGTGCCAGCAGTCGGACTGGGACTAGTTACAATGAGCAGTTCTTC.

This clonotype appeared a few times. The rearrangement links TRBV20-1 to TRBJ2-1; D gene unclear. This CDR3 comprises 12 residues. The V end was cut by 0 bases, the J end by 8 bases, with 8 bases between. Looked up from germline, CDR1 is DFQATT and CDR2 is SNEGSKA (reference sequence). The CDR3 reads CSAREARYEQFF. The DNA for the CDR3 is TGCAGTGCTAGAGAGGCTAGATATGAGCAGTTCTTC.

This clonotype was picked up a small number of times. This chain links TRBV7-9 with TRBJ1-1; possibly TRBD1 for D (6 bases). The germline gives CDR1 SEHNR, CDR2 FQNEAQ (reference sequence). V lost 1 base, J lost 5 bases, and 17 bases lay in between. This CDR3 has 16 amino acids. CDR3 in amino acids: CASSLGGQRARTEAFF. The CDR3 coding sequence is TGTGCCAGCAGCTTAGGTGGACAGCGGGCGAGAACTGAAGCTTTCTTT.

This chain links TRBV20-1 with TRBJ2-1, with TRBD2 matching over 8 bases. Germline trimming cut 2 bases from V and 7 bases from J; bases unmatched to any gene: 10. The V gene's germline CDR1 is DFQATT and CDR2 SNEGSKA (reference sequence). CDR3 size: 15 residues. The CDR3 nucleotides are TGCAGTGCTAGACGACGGGCGGGGGGACTGAATGAGCAGTTCTTC. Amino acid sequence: CSARRRAGGLNEQFF.